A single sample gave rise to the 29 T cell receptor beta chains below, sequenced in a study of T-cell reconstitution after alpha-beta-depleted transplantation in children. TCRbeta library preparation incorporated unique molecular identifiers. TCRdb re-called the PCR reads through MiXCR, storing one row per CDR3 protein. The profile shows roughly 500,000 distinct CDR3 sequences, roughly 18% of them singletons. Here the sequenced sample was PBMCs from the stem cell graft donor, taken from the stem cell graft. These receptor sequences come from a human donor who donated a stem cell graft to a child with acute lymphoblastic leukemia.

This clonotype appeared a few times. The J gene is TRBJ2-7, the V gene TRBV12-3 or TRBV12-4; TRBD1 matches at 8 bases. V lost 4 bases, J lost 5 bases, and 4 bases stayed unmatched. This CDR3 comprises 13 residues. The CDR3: CASSSQGGDEQYF. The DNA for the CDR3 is TGTGCCAGCAGTTCACAGGGGGGAGACGAGCAGTACTTC.

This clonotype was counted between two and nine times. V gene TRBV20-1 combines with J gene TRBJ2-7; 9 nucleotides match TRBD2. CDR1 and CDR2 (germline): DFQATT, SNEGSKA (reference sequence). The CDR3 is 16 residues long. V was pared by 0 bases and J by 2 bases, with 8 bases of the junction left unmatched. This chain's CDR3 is CSARDIQREVAYEQYF. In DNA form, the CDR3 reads TGCAGTGCTAGAGATATTCAGCGGGAGGTGGCCTACGAGCAGTACTTC.

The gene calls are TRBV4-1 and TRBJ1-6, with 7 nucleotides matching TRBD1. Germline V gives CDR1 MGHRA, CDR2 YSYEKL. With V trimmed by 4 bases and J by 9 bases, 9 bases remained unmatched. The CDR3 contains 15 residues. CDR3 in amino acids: CASSRSDRVGSPLHF. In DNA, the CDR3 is TGCGCCAGCAGCCGGTCCGACAGGGTCGGTTCACCCCTCCACTTT.

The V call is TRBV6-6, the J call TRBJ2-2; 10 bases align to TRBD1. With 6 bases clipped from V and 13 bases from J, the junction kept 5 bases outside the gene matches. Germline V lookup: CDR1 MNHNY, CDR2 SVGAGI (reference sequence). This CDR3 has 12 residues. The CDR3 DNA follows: TGTGCCAGCAGGCCCCGGGACAGGGGGCTGTTTTTT. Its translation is CASRPRDRGLFF.

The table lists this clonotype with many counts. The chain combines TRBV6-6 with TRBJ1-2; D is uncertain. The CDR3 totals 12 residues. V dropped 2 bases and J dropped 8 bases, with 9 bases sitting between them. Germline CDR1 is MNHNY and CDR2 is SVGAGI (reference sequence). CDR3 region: CASSYPGYGYTF. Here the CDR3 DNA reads TGTGCCAGCAGTTACCCAGGTTACGGCTACACCTTC.

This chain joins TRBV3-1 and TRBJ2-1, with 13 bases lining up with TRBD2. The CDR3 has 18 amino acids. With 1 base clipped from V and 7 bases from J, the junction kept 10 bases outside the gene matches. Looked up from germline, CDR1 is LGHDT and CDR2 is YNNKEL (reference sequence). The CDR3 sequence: CASSQVLTSGRVRNEQFF. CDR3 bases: TGTGCCAGCAGCCAAGTTTTAACTAGCGGGAGGGTAAGGAATGAGCAGTTCTTC.

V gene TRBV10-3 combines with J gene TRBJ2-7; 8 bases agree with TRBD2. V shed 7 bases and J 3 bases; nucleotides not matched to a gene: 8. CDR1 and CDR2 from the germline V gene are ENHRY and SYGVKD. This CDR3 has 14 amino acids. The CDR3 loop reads CAIKLEREIYEQYF. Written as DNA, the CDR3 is TGTGCCATCAAGCTTGAGCGGGAGATCTACGAGCAGTACTTC.

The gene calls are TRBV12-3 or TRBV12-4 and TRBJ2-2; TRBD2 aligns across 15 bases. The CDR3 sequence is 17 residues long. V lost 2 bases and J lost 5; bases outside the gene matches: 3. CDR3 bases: TGTGCCAGCAGTTTAAAGGGACTAGCGGGAGGTACCGGGGAGCTGTTTTTT. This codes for CASSLKGLAGGTGELFF.

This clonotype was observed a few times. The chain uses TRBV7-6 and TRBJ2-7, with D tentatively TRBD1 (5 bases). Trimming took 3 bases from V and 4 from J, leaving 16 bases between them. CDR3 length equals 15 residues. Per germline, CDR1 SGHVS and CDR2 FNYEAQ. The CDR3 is CASSFHQGESYEQYF. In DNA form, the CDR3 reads TGTGCCAGCAGCTTTCACCAGGGCGAGTCGTACGAGCAGTACTTC.

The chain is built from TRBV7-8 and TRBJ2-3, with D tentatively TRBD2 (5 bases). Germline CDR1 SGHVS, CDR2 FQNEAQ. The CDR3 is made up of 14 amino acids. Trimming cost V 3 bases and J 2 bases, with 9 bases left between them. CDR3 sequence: CASSFERATDTQYF. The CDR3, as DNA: TGTGCCAGCAGCTTCGAGAGGGCCACAGATACGCAGTATTTT.

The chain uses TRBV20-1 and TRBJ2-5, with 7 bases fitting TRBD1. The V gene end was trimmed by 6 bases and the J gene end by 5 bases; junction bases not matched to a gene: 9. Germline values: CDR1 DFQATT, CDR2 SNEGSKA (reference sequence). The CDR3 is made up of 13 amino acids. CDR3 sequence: CSASTGRGETQYF. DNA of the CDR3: TGCAGTGCGTCGACAGGGAGAGGGGAGACCCAGTACTTC.

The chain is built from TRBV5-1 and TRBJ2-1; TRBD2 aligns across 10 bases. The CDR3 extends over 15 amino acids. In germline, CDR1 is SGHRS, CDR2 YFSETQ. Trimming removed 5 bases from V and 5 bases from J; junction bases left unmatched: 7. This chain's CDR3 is CASRRVAGGNNEQFF. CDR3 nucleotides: TGCGCCAGCAGACGGGTAGCGGGAGGAAACAATGAGCAGTTCTTC.

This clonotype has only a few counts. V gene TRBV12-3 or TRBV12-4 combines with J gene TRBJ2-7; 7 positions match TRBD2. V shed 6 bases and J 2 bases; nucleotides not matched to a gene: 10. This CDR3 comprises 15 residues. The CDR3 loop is CASRYGRGSTYEQYF. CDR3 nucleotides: TGTGCCAGCAGATATGGGAGGGGCAGTACCTACGAGCAGTACTTC.

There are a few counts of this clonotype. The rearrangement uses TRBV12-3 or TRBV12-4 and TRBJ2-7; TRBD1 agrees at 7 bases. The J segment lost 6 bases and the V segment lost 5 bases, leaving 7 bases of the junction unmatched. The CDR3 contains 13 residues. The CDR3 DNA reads TGTGCCAGCAGTGGACAGGCCCTGGGCGAGCAGTACTTC. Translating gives CASSGQALGEQYF.

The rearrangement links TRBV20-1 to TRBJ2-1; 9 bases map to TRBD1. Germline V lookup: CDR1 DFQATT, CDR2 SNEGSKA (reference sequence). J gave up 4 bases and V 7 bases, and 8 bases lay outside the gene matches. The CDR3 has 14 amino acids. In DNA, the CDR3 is TGCAGTGTAGACCCGGGACAGGGTTACAATGAGCAGTTCTTC. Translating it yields CSVDPGQGYNEQFF.

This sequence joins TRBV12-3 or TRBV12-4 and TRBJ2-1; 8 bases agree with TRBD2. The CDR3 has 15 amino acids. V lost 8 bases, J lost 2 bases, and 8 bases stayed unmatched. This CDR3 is CASGRRGGPYNEQFF. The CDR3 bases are TGTGCCAGCGGACGACGGGGGGGCCCCTACAATGAGCAGTTCTTC.

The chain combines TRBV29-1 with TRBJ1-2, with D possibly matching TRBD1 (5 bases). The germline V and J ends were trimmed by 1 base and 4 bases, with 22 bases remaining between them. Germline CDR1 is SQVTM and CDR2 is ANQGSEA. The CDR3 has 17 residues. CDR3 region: CSVEGASQGLGGYGYTF. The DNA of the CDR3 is TGCAGCGTTGAAGGTGCGAGTCAGGGCTTGGGAGGCTATGGCTACACCTTC.

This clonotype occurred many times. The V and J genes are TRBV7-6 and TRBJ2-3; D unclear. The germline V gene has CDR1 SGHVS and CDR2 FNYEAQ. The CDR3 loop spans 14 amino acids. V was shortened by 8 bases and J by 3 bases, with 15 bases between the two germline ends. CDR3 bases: TGTGCCAGCTCCCTCACCCCCGGGACAGATACGCAGTATTTT. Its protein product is CASSLTPGTDTQYF.

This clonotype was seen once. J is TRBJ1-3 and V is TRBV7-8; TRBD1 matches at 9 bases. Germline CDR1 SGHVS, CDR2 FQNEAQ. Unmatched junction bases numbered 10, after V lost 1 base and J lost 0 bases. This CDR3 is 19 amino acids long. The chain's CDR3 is CASSLVGTGYTISGNTIYF. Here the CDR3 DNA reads TGTGCCAGCAGCTTAGTTGGGACAGGGTATACTATCTCTGGAAACACCATATATTTT.

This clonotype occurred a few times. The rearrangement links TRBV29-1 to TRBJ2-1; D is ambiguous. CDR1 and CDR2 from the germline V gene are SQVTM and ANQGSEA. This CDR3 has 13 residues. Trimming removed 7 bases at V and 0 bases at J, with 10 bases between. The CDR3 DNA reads TGCAGCGGCGAGGATAGCTCCTACAATGAGCAGTTCTTC. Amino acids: CSGEDSSYNEQFF.

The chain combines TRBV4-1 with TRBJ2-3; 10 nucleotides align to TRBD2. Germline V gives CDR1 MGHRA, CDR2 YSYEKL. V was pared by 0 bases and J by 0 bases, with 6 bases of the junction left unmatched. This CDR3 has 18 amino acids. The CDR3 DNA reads TGCGCCAGCAGCCAAGATACTAGCGGGGTGGTTAGCACAGATACGCAGTATTTT. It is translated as CASSQDTSGVVSTDTQYF.

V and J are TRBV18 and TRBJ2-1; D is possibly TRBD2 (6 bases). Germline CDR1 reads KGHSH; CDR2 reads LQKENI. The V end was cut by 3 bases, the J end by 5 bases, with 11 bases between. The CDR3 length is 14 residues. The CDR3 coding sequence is TGTGCCAGCTCACCGACTAGTCCTAACAATGAGCAGTTCTTC. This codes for CASSPTSPNNEQFF. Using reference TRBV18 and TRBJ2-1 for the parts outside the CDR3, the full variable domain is NAGVMQNPRHLVRRRGQEARLRCSPMKGHSHVYWYRQLPEEGLKFMVYLQKENIIDESGMPKERFSAEFPKEGPSILRIQQVVRGDSAAYFCASSPTSPNNEQFFGPGTRLTVL.

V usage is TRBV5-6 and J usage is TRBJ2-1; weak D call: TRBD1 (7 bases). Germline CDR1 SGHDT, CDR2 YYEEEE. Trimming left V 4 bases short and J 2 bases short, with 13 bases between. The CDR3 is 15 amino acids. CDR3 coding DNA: TGTGCCAGCAGCCAGGGGGGTAAGGCCTACAATGAGCAGTTCTTC. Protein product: CASSQGGKAYNEQFF. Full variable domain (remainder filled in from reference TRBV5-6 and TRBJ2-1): DAGVTQSPTHLIKTRGQQVTLRCSPKSGHDTVSWYQQALGQGPQFIFQYYEEEERQRGNFPDRFSGHQFPNYSSELNVNALLLGDSALYLCASSQGGKAYNEQFFGPGTRLTVL.

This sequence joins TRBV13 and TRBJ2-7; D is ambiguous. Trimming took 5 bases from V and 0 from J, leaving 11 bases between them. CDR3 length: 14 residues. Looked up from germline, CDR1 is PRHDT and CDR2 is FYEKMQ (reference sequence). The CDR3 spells CASSPRSPSYEQYF. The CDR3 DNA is TGTGCCAGCAGCCCCCGAAGTCCCTCCTACGAGCAGTACTTC.

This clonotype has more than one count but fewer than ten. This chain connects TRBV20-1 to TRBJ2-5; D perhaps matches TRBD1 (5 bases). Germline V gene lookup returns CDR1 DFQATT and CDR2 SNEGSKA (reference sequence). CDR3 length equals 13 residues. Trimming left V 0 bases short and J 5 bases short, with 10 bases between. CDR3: CSARETGRETQYF. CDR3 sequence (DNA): TGCAGTGCTAGAGAAACAGGTCGGGAGACCCAGTACTTC.

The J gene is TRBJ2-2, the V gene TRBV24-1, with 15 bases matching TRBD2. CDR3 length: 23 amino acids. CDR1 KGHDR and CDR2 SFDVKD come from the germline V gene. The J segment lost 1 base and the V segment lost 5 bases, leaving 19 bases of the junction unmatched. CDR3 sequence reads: CATSASRGQGTSGRRLNTGELFF. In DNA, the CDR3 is TGTGCCACCAGTGCCTCAAGGGGACAGGGGACTAGCGGGAGGCGATTGAACACCGGGGAGCTGTTTTTT.

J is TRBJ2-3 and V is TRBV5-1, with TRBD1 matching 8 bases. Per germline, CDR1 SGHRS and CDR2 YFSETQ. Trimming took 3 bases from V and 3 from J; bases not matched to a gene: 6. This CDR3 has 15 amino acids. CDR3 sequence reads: CASSWTGPGTDTQYF. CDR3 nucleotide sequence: TGCGCCAGCAGCTGGACAGGGCCAGGGACAGATACGCAGTATTTT.

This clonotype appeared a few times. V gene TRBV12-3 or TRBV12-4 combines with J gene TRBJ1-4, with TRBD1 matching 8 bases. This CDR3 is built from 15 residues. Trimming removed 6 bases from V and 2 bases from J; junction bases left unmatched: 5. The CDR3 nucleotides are TGTGCCAGCAGCTTGACAGGGGACACTAATGAAAAACTGTTTTTT. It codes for CASSLTGDTNEKLFF.

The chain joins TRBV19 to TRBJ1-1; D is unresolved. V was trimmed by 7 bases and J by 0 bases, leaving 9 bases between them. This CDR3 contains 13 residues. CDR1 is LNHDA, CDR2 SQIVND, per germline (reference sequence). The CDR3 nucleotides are TGTGCCAGTAACGGGCTCATGAACACTGAAGCTTTCTTT. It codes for CASNGLMNTEAFF.